This entry lists 5 T cell receptor beta chains sequenced from one sample in a study of tumor-infiltrating lymphocytes in primary liver carcinoma. Co-extraction of RNA and DNA was performed on roughly 20-34 mg of unsorted bulk tissue. With 500 ng total RNA as template and a constant-region primer, TCR beta cDNA was made. Researchers made the TCR beta libraries by running three nested multiplex PCR rounds with slightly modified ARM-PCR. The first two PCR rounds used TRBV1-TRBV30 forward primers with a C-beta reverse primer, about 10 cycles each. TCRdb re-called the multiplex PCR reads with MiXCR, one entry per CDR3 protein. The sample lists 150,000 to 200,000 distinct CDR3 sequences, over 80% seen once, with over 15% in the top ten. The sample consisted of tumor tissue from primary liver carcinoma. Source of these receptors: a man aged 40-55 years with primary liver carcinoma and hepatitis B virus infection.

J is TRBJ2-5 and V is TRBV29-1, with D perhaps TRBD1 (6 bases). The CDR3 runs to 12 residues. Germline V gene sequence: CDR1 SQVTM, CDR2 ANQGSEA. DNA of the CDR3: TGCAGGGTTCTGACAGGCGGAGAGACCCAGTACTTC. It encodes CRVLTGGETQYF.

A remark on this clonotype: The missing conserved phenylalanine or tryptophan at the end of this CDR3 makes a read error likely. The CDR3 nucleotides read TGCAGCGTTGAACACAGAGGACGAGAGACCCAGTACTTA. Its protein is CSVEHRGRETQYL. The chain recombines TRBV29-1 with TRBJ2-5, with D unresolved. The CDR3 length is 13 residues. Germline lookup yields CDR1 SQVTM and CDR2 ANQGSEA. V was cut by 2 bases and J by 4 bases, with 11 bases left in between.

In regard to this clonotype: An end of the junction does not agree with germline; a read error may underlie this. V usage is TRBV6-6 and J usage is TRBJ2-1, with D possibly TRBD2 on 5 matching bases. Germline loops: CDR1 MNHNY, CDR2 SVGAGI (reference sequence). The CDR3 runs to 15 residues. CDR3 sequence (DNA): TGTGCCAGCAATCCCTGGACGGACTCCTACAATGAGCAGATCTTC. Its translation: CASNPWTDSYNEQIF.

J is TRBJ2-3 and V is TRBV2; D might be TRBD2 (6 bases). CDR1 is SNHLY and CDR2 is FYNNEI in the germline V gene. Trimming cost V 9 bases and J 6 bases, with 16 bases left between them. The CDR3 runs to 13 residues. CDR3 DNA sequence: TGTGCCAGTTCTAGCGCGATGGAGGATACGCAGTATTTT. Amino acid sequence: CASSSAMEDTQYF.

A note on this clonotype: A much larger clone differs by one base, so this may be a read error. The chain links TRBV5-4 to TRBJ2-5; D call uncertain. Germline assignment: CDR1 SGHNT and CDR2 YYREEE (reference sequence). Trimming stripped 0 bases from V and 4 bases from J, with 10 bases between. CDR3 length equals 14 residues. In DNA form, the CDR3 reads TGTGCCAGCAGCTTGGGCAAGGGCGGAGAGACCCAGTACTTC. It yields the protein CASSLGKGGETQYF.